This TCR beta chain was found in a study of CD8 T cells in ankylosing spondylitis. Whole-study results and caveats: Significant enrichment of disease-linked clones was reportedly seen in matched ankylosing spondylitis synovial fluid. Blood of patients with ankylosing spondylitis appeared to be characterized by a TCR beta motif of several highly homologous variants.

Using quantitative 5'-RACE with molecular barcodes, the authors made TCR beta libraries. TCRdb reanalysed the 5' RACE reads using MiXCR and keeps one entry per CDR3 protein. The sample has 290,000 or so distinct CDR3 sequences; about a fifth are singletons. Germline-derived CDR1 and CDR2 are DFQATT and SNEGSKA (reference sequence). This CDR3 spans 11 amino acids. Trimming took off 3 bases at V and 5 bases at J, with 7 bases between the two ends. This clonotype has a handful of counts. Antigen: not known. The V gene is TRBV20-1, the J gene TRBJ2-5; D is unclear. Source material: blood, either unsorted or a sorted T cell fraction (not recorded which). This clonotype originated in a female donor with ankylosing spondylitis or in good health (not recorded which). The CDR3 DNA sequence: TGCAGTGCTAGTATGCGGGAGACCCAGTACTTC. Encoded protein: CSASMRETQYF.